The 23 T cell receptor beta chains presented below share a single source sample, sequenced in a study of shared clonotypes between healthy human individuals. Profiling relied on immunoSEQ multiplex PCR, and the TCRdb table lists in-frame clones only, not all of them. Found here are fewer than 3 million clones, just under 95% of them singletons; the top ten hold 0.37%. The sequencing input was naive CD4+ T cells from PBMCs. Subset given: CD45RA+ positively selected. The source is a man between 18 and 29 years old in good health. Some clones in this sample may be carry-over from other donors' samples.

The chain combines TRBV19 with TRBJ2-3, with D possibly TRBD2 on 5 matching bases. V gave up 5 bases and J gave up 0 bases, with 12 bases separating them. The CDR3 contains 15 residues. Germline CDR1 reads LNHDA; CDR2 reads SQIVND (reference sequence). In DNA, the CDR3 is TGTGCCAGTAGTTATGGGCTAGCTAGCACAGATACGCAGTATTTT. Protein sequence: CASSYGLASTDTQYF.

V usage is TRBV10-3 and J usage is TRBJ2-3; the match to TRBD2 covers 9 bases. The CDR3 runs to 15 residues. Germline V lookup: CDR1 ENHRY, CDR2 SYGVKD. Trimming took 4 bases from V and 4 from J; bases not matched to a gene: 6. The CDR3 sequence is CAISGASGISDTQYF. Written as DNA, the CDR3 is TGTGCCATCAGTGGGGCTAGCGGGATCTCAGATACGCAGTATTTT.

The V call is TRBV28, the J call TRBJ1-3, with D possibly being TRBD1 (6 bases). Germline V CDR1 and CDR2: MDHEN, SYDVKM. V was clipped by 8 bases and J by 2 bases, with 16 bases between them. CDR3 size: 15 residues. CDR3 amino acids: CASGGAATTGNTIYF. The CDR3 DNA sequence: TGTGCCAGCGGGGGGGCTGCAACTACTGGAAACACCATATATTTT.

As regards this clone: This sample also contains other DNA sequences that code for the same CDR3. This rearrangement joins TRBV18 to TRBJ1-1; the D gene is possibly TRBD1 (6 bases). Germline CDR1 is KGHSH and CDR2 is LQKENI. The CDR3 runs to 15 residues. Trimming shortened V by 0 bases and J by 2 bases, and 10 bases separated the two germline ends. The CDR3 coding sequence is TGTGCCAGCTCACCACCTCAGGGGTCCAACACTGAAGCTTTCTTT. It specifies CASSPPQGSNTEAFF.

This chain links TRBV5-1 with TRBJ1-4; D perhaps matches TRBD1 (5 bases). The CDR3 loop spans 15 amino acids. V was trimmed by 4 bases and J by 4 bases, leaving 14 bases between them. The germline V gene encodes CDR1 SGHRS and CDR2 YFSETQ. The CDR3 sequence is CASSEGPANNEKLFF. The CDR3 nucleotides read TGCGCCAGCAGCGAGGGACCGGCTAATAATGAAAAACTGTTTTTT.

The chain recombines TRBV2 with TRBJ2-3, with D possibly TRBD2 on 5 matching bases. In germline, CDR1 is SNHLY, CDR2 FYNNEI. Trimming took 7 bases from V and 1 from J, leaving 12 bases between them. This CDR3 region has 14 residues. The CDR3 protein is CASNERRGTDTQYF. In nucleotides, the CDR3 is TGTGCCAGCAACGAGCGGAGAGGCACAGATACGCAGTATTTT.

V is TRBV4-3 and J is TRBJ1-2, with 8 bases that match TRBD1. After removal of 0 bases from V and 4 bases from J, the junction contained 10 bases not matched to a gene. The CDR3 consists of 17 residues. Germline lookup yields CDR1 LGHNA and CDR2 YSLEER. The CDR3 region has the DNA TGCGCCAGCAGCCAAGAATTGAGACAGGGGTTTGCCTATGGCTACACCTTC. It yields the protein CASSQELRQGFAYGYTF.

This rearrangement joins TRBV10-2 to TRBJ2-5; TRBD2 matches 7 bases. Trimming at V came to 3 bases and at J to 0 bases, leaving 7 bases not matched to a gene. The CDR3 length is 16 residues. CDR1 and CDR2 (germline): WSHSY, SAAADI. The CDR3 DNA follows: TGCGCCAGCAGTGACCCACTAGCGACATACCAAGAGACCCAGTACTTC. This codes for CASSDPLATYQETQYF.

This clone has only one observation. This chain uses TRBV9 with TRBJ2-7; 10 bases map to TRBD1. The CDR3 contains 17 residues. In germline, CDR1 is SGDLS, CDR2 YYNGEE. V shed 2 bases, J shed 7 bases, and the junction held 15 bases outside the gene matches. CDR3 sequence (DNA): TGTGCCAGCAGCGTCCACTTCACGGGGACAGGGGTCGGAGAGCAGTACTTC. Protein: CASSVHFTGTGVGEQYF.

The chain uses TRBV11-2 and TRBJ1-4; 7 nucleotides align to TRBD1. Germline lookup yields CDR1 SGHAT and CDR2 FQNNGV. Trimming took 5 bases from V and 4 from J; bases not matched to a gene: 7. The CDR3 totals 15 residues. CDR3 DNA sequence: TGTGCCAGCAGCAGACGGGACAGTTTTAATGAAAAACTGTTTTTT. This gives the protein CASSRRDSFNEKLFF.

This clone was observed once. The genes are TRBV7-2 and TRBJ2-5; D is perhaps TRBD2 (5 bases). Trimming took off 3 bases at V and 4 bases at J, with 15 bases between the two ends. The CDR3 totals 15 residues. Germline loops: CDR1 SGHTA, CDR2 FQGNSA. In DNA, the CDR3 is TGTGCCAGCAGCTTCTCGGGGAGCGGCCCAGAGACCCAGTACTTC. It yields the protein CASSFSGSGPETQYF. The whole variable domain, remainder taken from reference TRBV7-2 and TRBJ2-5, is GAGVSQSPSNKVTEKGKDVELRCDPISGHTALYWYRQSLGQGLEFLIYFQGNSAPDKSGLPSDRFSAERTGGSVSTLTIQRTQQEDSAVYLCASSFSGSGPETQYFGPGTRLLVL.

The chain uses TRBV28 and TRBJ2-6; no clear D gene. Per the germline V gene, CDR1 is MDHEN and CDR2 is SYDVKM. There are 15 residues in the CDR3. The V end was cut by 3 bases, the J end by 3 bases, with 9 bases between. The CDR3 here is CASSLLRFGANVLTF. Here the CDR3 DNA reads TGTGCCAGCAGTTTGCTTCGGTTTGGGGCCAACGTCCTGACTTTC. The full variable domain, in which reference TRBV28 and TRBJ2-6 provide the parts outside the CDR3, is DVKVTQSSRYLVKRTGEKVFLECVQDMDHENMFWYRQDPGLGLRLIYFSYDVKMKEKGDIPEGYSVSREKKERFSLILESASTNQTSMYLCASSLLRFGANVLTFGAGSRLTVL.

The chain employs TRBV5-1 and TRBJ2-7; 7 nucleotides agree with TRBD2. Unmatched junction bases numbered 10, after V lost 2 bases and J lost 2 bases. Germline V gene lookup returns CDR1 SGHRS and CDR2 YFSETQ. The CDR3 is 16 amino acids. The CDR3 DNA is TGCGCCAGCAGCTTAGGTTTTGGGACTAATACCTACGAGCAGTACTTC. Translating it yields CASSLGFGTNTYEQYF.

This chain joins TRBV6-1 and TRBJ1-2; possible D gene TRBD1, 5 bases. Trimming took 5 bases from V and 3 from J, leaving 7 bases between them. Germline-derived CDR1 and CDR2 are MNHNS and SASEGT. The CDR3 runs 12 residues. CDR3: CASSQGDYGYTF. In DNA form, the CDR3 reads TGTGCCAGCAGTCAAGGGGACTATGGCTACACCTTC.

This chain links TRBV27 with TRBJ1-1; TRBD1 is a possible D gene (5 bases). The CDR3 covers 14 residues. V was clipped by 3 bases and J by 1 base, with 9 bases between them. Germline CDR1 and CDR2: MNHEY and SMNVEV (reference sequence). In nucleotides, the CDR3 is TGTGCCAGCAGTTTTATGAGGGGGAACACTGAAGCTTTCTTT. It is translated as CASSFMRGNTEAFF.

For this clone: This CDR3 is also generated by other DNA sequences in the sample. The chain is built from TRBV29-1 and TRBJ2-5; D gene unclear. The CDR3 has 10 amino acids. CDR1 SQVTM and CDR2 ANQGSEA come from the germline V gene. Trimming took 6 bases from V and 5 from J, leaving 7 bases between them. The CDR3, as DNA: TGCAGCGTCGGTCGGGAGACCCAGTACTTC. As protein: CSVGRETQYF.

This clone was observed once. The J gene is TRBJ2-7, the V gene TRBV5-4; 8 nucleotides match TRBD2. CDR1 SGHNT and CDR2 YYREEE come from the germline V gene (reference sequence). Trimming cost V 2 bases and J 2 bases; bases outside gene matches: 6. This CDR3 spans 15 amino acids. The CDR3 loop is CASSFGTSGTYEQYF. The CDR3 DNA follows: TGTGCCAGCAGCTTTGGGACTAGTGGGACCTACGAGCAGTACTTC. Full variable domain (outside the CDR3, taken from reference TRBV5-4 and TRBJ2-7): ETGVTQSPTHLIKTRGQQVTLRCSSQSGHNTVSWYQQALGQGPQFIFQYYREEENGRGNFPPRFSGLQFPNYSSELNVNALELDDSALYLCASSFGTSGTYEQYFGPGTRLTVT.

The rearrangement uses TRBV14 and TRBJ1-1; the D gene is possibly TRBD1 (6 bases). Germline V gene sequence: CDR1 SGHDN, CDR2 FVKESK. V lost 6 bases, J lost 2 bases, and 10 bases lay in between. This CDR3 spans 13 amino acids. CDR3 in amino acids: CASSRQVNTEAFF. In DNA form, the CDR3 reads TGTGCCAGCAGTCGACAGGTAAACACTGAAGCTTTCTTT.

The V and J genes are TRBV27 and TRBJ2-1, with a weak D call TRBD2 (5 bases). This CDR3 is built from 15 residues. Germline V lookup: CDR1 MNHEY, CDR2 SMNVEV (reference sequence). Trimming stripped 2 bases from V and 5 bases from J, with 13 bases between. The CDR3 DNA sequence: TGTGCCAGCAGTTTACGGGGAACCAAAGACAATGAGCAGTTCTTC. Amino acids: CASSLRGTKDNEQFF.

This chain uses TRBV4-1 with TRBJ2-1, with TRBD2 matching over 9 bases. Per germline, CDR1 MGHRA and CDR2 YSYEKL. The V gene end was trimmed by 2 bases and the J gene end by 12 bases; junction bases not matched to a gene: 20. This CDR3 has 18 amino acids. CDR3 in DNA: TGCGCCAGCAGCCAACTGACCTTTAGCGGGAGAGGACGAGATAGGCAGTTCTTC. Residues: CASSQLTFSGRGRDRQFF.

This chain joins TRBV27 and TRBJ2-3; TRBD2 aligns across 13 bases. The CDR3 extends over 18 amino acids. V dropped 4 bases and J dropped 3; count of bases not matched to a gene: 10. CDR1 is MNHEY, CDR2 SMNVEV, per germline (reference sequence). Here the CDR3 DNA reads TGTGCCAGCAGTTCGCCTCTACGGACTAGCGGGAGTACAGATACGCAGTATTTT. Encoded protein: CASSSPLRTSGSTDTQYF.

The chain has TRBV29-1 and TRBJ1-2; TRBD1 might be the D (5 bases). The CDR3 loop spans 13 amino acids. Germline-derived CDR1 and CDR2 are SQVTM and ANQGSEA. The V gene lost 1 base and the J gene lost 4 bases, with 10 bases spanning the gap. Here the CDR3 DNA reads TGCAGCGTTGAAGGTGTAAGGGGCTATGGCTACACCTTC. This translates into CSVEGVRGYGYTF.

The rearrangement links TRBV28 to TRBJ2-6; D is ambiguous. The CDR3 is 12 amino acids. CDR1 is MDHEN, CDR2 SYDVKM, per germline. Trimming stripped 2 bases from V and 13 bases from J, with 9 bases between. The CDR3 region has the DNA TGTGCCAGCAGTTTAAGCGATAGGGTCCTGACTTTC. This sequence encodes CASSLSDRVLTF. The entire variable domain, with the rest obtained from reference TRBV28 and TRBJ2-6, is as follows: DVKVTQSSRYLVKRTGEKVFLECVQDMDHENMFWYRQDPGLGLRLIYFSYDVKMKEKGDIPEGYSVSREKKERFSLILESASTNQTSMYLCASSLSDRVLTFGAGSRLTVL.